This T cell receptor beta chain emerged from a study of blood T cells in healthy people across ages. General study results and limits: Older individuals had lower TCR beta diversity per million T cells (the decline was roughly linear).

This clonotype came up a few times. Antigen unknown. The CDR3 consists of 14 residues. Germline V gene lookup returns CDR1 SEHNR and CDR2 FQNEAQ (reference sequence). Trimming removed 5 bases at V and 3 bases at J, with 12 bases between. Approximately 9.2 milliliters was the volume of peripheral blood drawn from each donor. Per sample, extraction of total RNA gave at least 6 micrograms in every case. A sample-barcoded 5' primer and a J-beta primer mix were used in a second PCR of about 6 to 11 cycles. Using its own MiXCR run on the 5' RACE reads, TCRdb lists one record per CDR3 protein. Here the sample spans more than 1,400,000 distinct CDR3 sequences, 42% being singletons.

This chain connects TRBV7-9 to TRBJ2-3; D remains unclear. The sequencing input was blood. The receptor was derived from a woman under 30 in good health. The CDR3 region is CASSPGFLTDTQYF. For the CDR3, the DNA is TGTGCCAGCAGCCCCGGGTTTCTAACAGATACGCAGTATTTT.